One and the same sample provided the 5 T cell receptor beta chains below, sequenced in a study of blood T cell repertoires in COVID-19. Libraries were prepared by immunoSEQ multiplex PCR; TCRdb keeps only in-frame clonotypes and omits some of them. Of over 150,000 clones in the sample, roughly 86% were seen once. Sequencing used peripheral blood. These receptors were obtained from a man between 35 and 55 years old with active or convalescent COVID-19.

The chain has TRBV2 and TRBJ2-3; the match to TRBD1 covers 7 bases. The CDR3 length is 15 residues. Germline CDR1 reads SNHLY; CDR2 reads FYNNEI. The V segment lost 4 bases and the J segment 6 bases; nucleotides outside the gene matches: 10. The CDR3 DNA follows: TGTGCCAGCAGTGGAGGACAGGACCTGGCGGATACGCAGTATTTT. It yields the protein CASSGGQDLADTQYF.

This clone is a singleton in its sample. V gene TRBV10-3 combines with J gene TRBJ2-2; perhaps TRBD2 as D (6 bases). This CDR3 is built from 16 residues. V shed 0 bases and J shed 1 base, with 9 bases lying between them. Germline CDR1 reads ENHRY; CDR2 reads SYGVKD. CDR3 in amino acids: CAISESGGMNTGELFF. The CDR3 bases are TGTGCCATCAGTGAGTCTGGGGGGATGAACACCGGGGAGCTGTTTTTT.

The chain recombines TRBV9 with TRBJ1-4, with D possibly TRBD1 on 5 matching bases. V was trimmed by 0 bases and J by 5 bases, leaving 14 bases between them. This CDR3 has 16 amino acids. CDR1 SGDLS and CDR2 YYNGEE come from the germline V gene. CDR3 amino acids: CASSVGLVWGNEKLFF. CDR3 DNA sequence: TGTGCCAGCAGCGTAGGTCTGGTATGGGGCAATGAAAAACTGTTTTTT.

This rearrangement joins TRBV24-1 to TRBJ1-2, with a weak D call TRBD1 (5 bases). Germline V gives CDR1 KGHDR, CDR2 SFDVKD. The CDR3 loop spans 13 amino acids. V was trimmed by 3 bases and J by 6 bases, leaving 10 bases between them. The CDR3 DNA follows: TGTGCCACCAGTGATCTTGACAGCCATGGCTACACCTTC. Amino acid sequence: CATSDLDSHGYTF.

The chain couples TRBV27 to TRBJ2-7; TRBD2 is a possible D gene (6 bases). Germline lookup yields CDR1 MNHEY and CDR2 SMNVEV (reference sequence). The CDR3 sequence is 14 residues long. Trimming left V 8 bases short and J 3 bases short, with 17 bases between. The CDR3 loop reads CASGPYGGNYEQYF. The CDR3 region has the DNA TGTGCCAGCGGGCCATACGGGGGTAACTACGAGCAGTACTTC.